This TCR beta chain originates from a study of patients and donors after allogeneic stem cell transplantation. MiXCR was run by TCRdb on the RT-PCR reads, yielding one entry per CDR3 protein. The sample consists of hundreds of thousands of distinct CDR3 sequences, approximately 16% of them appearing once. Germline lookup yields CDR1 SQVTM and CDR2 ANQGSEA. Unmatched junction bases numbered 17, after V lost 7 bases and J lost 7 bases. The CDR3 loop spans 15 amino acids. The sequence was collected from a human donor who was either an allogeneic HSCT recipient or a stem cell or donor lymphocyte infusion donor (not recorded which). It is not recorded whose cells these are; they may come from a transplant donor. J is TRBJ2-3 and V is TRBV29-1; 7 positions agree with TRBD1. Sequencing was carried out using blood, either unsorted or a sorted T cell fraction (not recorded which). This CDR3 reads CSGYRQGGGRHTQYF. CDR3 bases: TGCAGCGGCTACCGACAGGGTGGGGGCCGACATACGCAGTATTTT.